The clone carrying this T cell receptor beta chain has a handful of counts. V was pared by 7 bases and J by 2 bases, with 7 bases of the junction left unmatched. The CDR3 is 15 amino acids. These data originate in a study of identical twins. TCRdb called the 5' RACE reads again in MiXCR, with one record for every CDR3 protein. Here the sample spans roughly 220,000 distinct CDR3 sequences, under 8.5% being singletons. These data also formed part of another study, on T cells expressing NK-cell markers. That publication notes: One of eight sequenced donors was HCMV-seronegative; the other seven were seropositive.

This rearrangement joins TRBV12-3 or TRBV12-4 to TRBJ2-3, with 9 bases fitting TRBD1. Sequencing was done on a sample of CD8+ T cells sorted from blood. The receptor was isolated from a woman under 30 in good health. This chain's CDR3 is CASTPRDRATDTQYF. The CDR3 DNA is TGTGCCAGCACCCCAAGGGACAGGGCCACAGATACGCAGTATTTT.